The clone carrying this T cell receptor beta chain occurred many times. Its antigen is still unknown. One junction end disagrees with the germline gene, perhaps due to a read error. TCRdb analysed the reads with MiXCR anew, one entry per CDR3 protein. The table lists some 900,000 distinct CDR3 sequences, approximately 30% of them singletons. The sample originates from a study of T cell repertoires in cytomegalovirus infection. From germline, CDR1 is SEHNR and CDR2 FQNEAQ (reference sequence). The CDR3 length is 11 residues. The sequence was collected from a human donor in good health (CMV status not recorded). Some clones in this sample may be carry-over from other donors' samples. The starting material was cultured CD8+ T cells from PBMCs, obtained from culture after CMV antigen stimulation. V gene TRBV7-9 combines with J gene TRBJ2-2; 7 bases line up with TRBD1. The CDR3 DNA sequence: TGCGCCAGCAGGGGGACCGGGGAGCTGTTTTTT. Protein sequence: CASRGTGELFF.